This T cell receptor (beta chain) is drawn from a study of shared clonotypes between healthy human individuals. On the study more broadly: Donors consisted of two women and three men between 18 and 49.

Using immunoSEQ multiplex PCR, the repertoire was profiled, and TCRdb retains in-frame clones only, with some absent. The sample includes a few million clones, approximately 95% of them seen just once. The CDR3 length is 17 residues. Germline CDR1 reads SGHNT; CDR2 reads YYREEE (reference sequence). V shed 0 bases and J 7 bases; nucleotides not matched to a gene: 12. What was sequenced was naive CD4+ T cells from PBMCs. Noted subset: CD45RA+ positively selected. The clonotype comes from a man aged 18 to 30 in good health. Some clones in this sample may be carry-over from other donors' samples. The chain is built from TRBV5-4 and TRBJ2-1; TRBD2 agrees at 8 bases. CDR3 in amino acids: CASSLDLGRGLRNEQFF. Written as DNA, the CDR3 is TGTGCCAGCAGCTTGGATCTCGGGAGGGGATTAAGAAATGAGCAGTTCTTC.